The next 6 T cell receptor beta chains were all read from a single sample in a study of T cells in localized non-small cell lung cancer. Sequencing was performed with immunoSEQ multiplex PCR; in TCRdb, only in-frame clones are kept and a portion is missing. The data contain around 15,000 clones, around nine tenths of them singletons. Sample: peripheral blood, taken before any cancer treatment. These receptors originate from a male donor at least 60 years old with stage II squamous cell lung carcinoma.

The chain recombines TRBV18 with TRBJ1-3, with no clear D. The CDR3 length is 15 residues. The V gene lost 8 bases and the J gene lost 0 bases, with 14 bases spanning the gap. Germline V gene data show CDR1 as KGHSH and CDR2 as LQKENI. The CDR3 loop reads CASPMDPSSGNTIYF. CDR3 DNA sequence: TGTGCCAGCCCAATGGACCCATCCTCTGGAAACACCATATATTTT.

V gene TRBV7-2 combines with J gene TRBJ2-7; 8 bases match TRBD2. V lost 0 bases and J lost 3; bases outside the gene matches: 4. The germline CDR1 and CDR2 sequences are SGHTA and FQGNSA. CDR3 length: 15 residues. CDR3 nucleotides: TGTGCCAGCAGCTTAGCGCCAACTAGCGGCTACGAGCAGTACTTC. It is translated as CASSLAPTSGYEQYF.

The chain uses TRBV28 and TRBJ2-7; TRBD1 agrees at 11 bases. This CDR3 spans 18 amino acids. Germline V gives CDR1 MDHEN, CDR2 SYDVKM. Trimming took 3 bases from V and 2 from J; bases not matched to a gene: 12. CDR3: CASSFWGQGVSATYEQYF. The CDR3 bases are TGTGCCAGCAGTTTTTGGGGACAGGGGGTCTCGGCAACCTACGAGCAGTACTTC. Combining the CDR3 with reference TRBV28 and TRBJ2-7 gives the whole variable domain DVKVTQSSRYLVKRTGEKVFLECVQDMDHENMFWYRQDPGLGLRLIYFSYDVKMKEKGDIPEGYSVSREKKERFSLILESASTNQTSMYLCASSFWGQGVSATYEQYFGPGTRLTVT.

The chain has TRBV19 and TRBJ1-1; tentatively, D is TRBD1 (5 bases). The CDR3 extends over 13 amino acids. Trimming left V 7 bases short and J 0 bases short, with 9 bases between. Germline values: CDR1 LNHDA, CDR2 SQIVND (reference sequence). This chain's CDR3 is CASNTGMNTEAFF. The CDR3 DNA reads TGTGCCAGTAATACAGGCATGAACACTGAAGCTTTCTTT.

This clone was detected only a few times. The genes are TRBV6-5 and TRBJ1-2, with TRBD1 as a possible D gene (5 bases). Trimming took off 2 bases at V and 3 bases at J, with 10 bases between the two ends. This CDR3 contains 14 residues. CDR1 is MNHEY, CDR2 SVGAGI, per germline. The CDR3 loop is CASSYGGGDYGYTF. For the CDR3, the DNA is TGTGCCAGCAGTTACGGAGGAGGGGACTATGGCTACACCTTC.

This chain joins TRBV29-1 and TRBJ1-2, with 10 bases aligning to TRBD1. This CDR3 is built from 15 residues. J lost 4 bases, V lost 4 bases, and 9 bases had no gene match. Germline V gene data show CDR1 as SQVTM and CDR2 as ANQGSEA. CDR3 region: CSVVGLGTGAYGYTF. DNA for the CDR3: TGCAGCGTTGTAGGCTTGGGGACAGGGGCCTATGGCTACACCTTC.